This is a list of T cell receptor beta chains from one sample in a study of CD8 T cells in Susac syndrome. TCRdb used MiXCR to reprocess the immunoSEQ multiplex PCR reads, holding one entry per CDR3 protein. The sample carries hundreds of thousands of distinct CDR3 sequences, 95% recorded once. Sequenced sample: CD4+ T cells from PBMCs. Receptors originate from a human donor with multiple sclerosis. The CDR3 runs from the conserved cysteine through the conserved F or W. The D gene is left open where the match is weak. A row's size may be missing; if present it is once, few, many or a size class.

once	.	TRBV7-9	TRBJ2-7	CASSLYDYSYEQYF	TGTGCCAGCAGCTTGTACGACTACTCCTACGAGCAGTACTTC
.	.	TRBV29-1	TRBJ2-2	CSAVVGGTGELFF	TGCAGCGCCGTGGTAGGCGGGACCGGGGAGCTGTTTTTT
.	.	TRBV20-1	TRBJ1-1	CSARRGATEAFF	TGCAGTGCTAGACGAGGGGCCACTGAAGCTTTCTTT
once	.	TRBV20-1	TRBJ2-3	CSALGEPPDTQYF	TGCAGTGCGCTCGGGGAGCCCCCAGATACGCAGTATTTT
once	.	TRBV6-5	TRBJ2-7	CASIKTAQPYEQYF	TGTGCCAGCATCAAGACTGCCCAACCCTACGAGCAGTACTTC
few	.	TRBV29-1	TRBJ2-7	CSVAGSSYEQYF	TGCAGCGTTGCCGGGAGCTCCTACGAGCAGTACTTC
.	.	TRBV29-1	TRBJ1-2	CSVVPVSRKTSYGYTF	TGCAGCGTTGTACCGGTATCCCGTAAAACCTCCTATGGCTACACCTTC
once	TRBD2	TRBV4-2	TRBJ2-7	CASSQSELAGEYEQYF	TGTGCCAGCAGCCAATCAGAACTAGCGGGAGAATACGAGCAGTACTTC
.	TRBD1	TRBV2	TRBJ2-5	CASSDPTGVRETQYF	TGTGCCAGCAGTGATCCCACAGGGGTACGGGAGACCCAGTACTTC
.	.	TRBV15	TRBJ2-3	CATSRSWDSTDTQYF	TGTGCCACCAGCAGAAGCTGGGACAGCACAGATACGCAGTATTTT
.	.	TRBV30	TRBJ2-1	CAWSVGSLYNEQFF	TGTGCCTGGAGTGTGGGGTCTCTCTACAATGAGCAGTTCTTC
.	.	TRBV20-1	TRBJ2-3	CSATASTDTQYF	TGCAGTGCGACCGCTAGCACAGATACGCAGTATTTT
.	.	TRBV7-2	TRBJ2-1	CASSLGPSSYNEQFF	TGTGCCAGCAGCTTAGGCCCAAGCTCCTACAATGAGCAGTTCTTC
.	.	TRBV3-1	TRBJ1-2	CASSRGPSYGYTF	TGTGCCAGCAGTAGGGGTCCCAGCTATGGCTACACCTTC